Below, 28 T cell receptor beta chains from the same sample are listed, as sequenced in a study of blood T cells in healthy people across ages. A J-beta primer mix and a sample-barcoded 5' primer were used in a second PCR of about 7 to 12 cycles. One entry per CDR3 protein results from TCRdb running MiXCR on the 5' RACE reads. This table has about 760,000 distinct CDR3 sequences, approximately 53% appearing once. Sequencing was carried out using blood. Receptor source: a man aged 40-55 years in good health.

At least ten counts were recorded for this clonotype. The gene calls are TRBV12-3 or TRBV12-4 and TRBJ1-2; D remains unclear. Trimming took 5 bases from V and 4 from J, leaving 14 bases between them. The CDR3 spans 14 residues. CDR3 coding DNA: TGTGCCAGCAGTGTCAGTGCAGAAAGCTATGGCTACACCTTC. Its protein is CASSVSAESYGYTF.

In this sample, this clonotype turned up a few times. This chain connects TRBV7-3 to TRBJ2-3, with D possibly TRBD1 on 7 matching bases. In germline, CDR1 is SGHTA, CDR2 FQGTGA. V gave up 5 bases and J gave up 0 bases, with 12 bases separating them. The CDR3 is 15 amino acids. The CDR3 nucleotides read TGTGCCAGCAGCCACCCAGGGGGGAGCACAGATACGCAGTATTTT. Translating gives CASSHPGGSTDTQYF.

The gene calls are TRBV4-2 and TRBJ2-7; 7 nucleotides match TRBD2. This CDR3 has 15 amino acids. Germline trimming cut 8 bases from V and 0 bases from J; bases unmatched to any gene: 10. The germline V gene has CDR1 LGHNA and CDR2 YNFKEQ. CDR3 in amino acids: CASAYGGGLSYEQYF. The CDR3 bases are TGTGCCAGCGCATACGGGGGAGGGCTCTCCTACGAGCAGTACTTC.

This clonotype was found a few times. The CDR3 reads CASSLHPDRGSYEQYF. The CDR3 nucleotides read TGTGCCAGCAGCCTCCATCCTGACAGGGGTTCCTACGAGCAGTACTTC. The chain recombines TRBV7-2 with TRBJ2-7, with 8 bases matching TRBD1. Losses at the gene ends were 5 bases for V and 1 base for J; bases not matched to a gene: 10. CDR1 SGHTA and CDR2 FQGNSA come from the germline V gene. CDR3 length: 16 residues.

The V call is TRBV12-3 or TRBV12-4, the J call TRBJ1-5; 7 bases align to TRBD1. This CDR3 is built from 16 residues. With V trimmed by 1 base and J by 5 bases, 8 bases remained unmatched. CDR3 in DNA: TGTGCCAGCAGTTTAGTATCCGGGGGACAGTATCAGCCCCAGCATTTT. It specifies CASSLVSGGQYQPQHF.

CDR3 amino acids: CSAPDRVGYGYTF. In DNA, the CDR3 is TGCAGTGCCCCGGACAGGGTGGGCTATGGCTACACCTTC. The rearrangement joins TRBV20-1 to TRBJ1-2, with 8 bases fitting TRBD1. V was pared by 6 bases and J by 4 bases, with 7 bases of the junction left unmatched. Germline V gene sequence: CDR1 DFQATT, CDR2 SNEGSKA (reference sequence). The CDR3 sequence is 13 residues long.

The rearrangement links TRBV4-3 to TRBJ2-1; 15 nucleotides match TRBD2. Germline assignment: CDR1 LGHNA and CDR2 YSLEER. The CDR3 sequence is 17 residues long. V gave up 1 base and J gave up 11 bases; unmatched junction bases: 9. In DNA form, the CDR3 reads TGCGCCAGCAGCCAAGCCGGACTAGCGGGAGGGCTGACTAAGCAGTTCTTC. This encodes CASSQAGLAGGLTKQFF.

This rearrangement joins TRBV13 to TRBJ1-1, with D possibly TRBD1 on 5 matching bases. Trimming pared 5 bases from V and 4 bases from J, leaving 14 bases between. Germline V gives CDR1 PRHDT, CDR2 FYEKMQ (reference sequence). The length of the CDR3 is 14 residues. The chain's CDR3 is CASSGGIIRTEAFF. For the CDR3, the DNA is TGTGCCAGCAGCGGGGGGATCATACGCACTGAAGCTTTCTTT.

The chain has TRBV27 and TRBJ1-5; the D gene is possibly TRBD1 (5 bases). The germline gives CDR1 MNHEY, CDR2 SMNVEV (reference sequence). The V end lost 5 bases, the J end lost 0 bases, and 11 bases lay between the germline ends. This CDR3 has 15 amino acids. Written as DNA, the CDR3 is TGTGCCAGCAGTACTTCAGGGTATAGCAATCAGCCCCAGCATTTT. This translates into CASSTSGYSNQPQHF.

The chain is built from TRBV6-5 and TRBJ1-2, with TRBD1 identical over 9 bases. The germline V gene encodes CDR1 MNHEY and CDR2 SVGAGI. The CDR3 totals 13 residues. The V and J ends lost 6 bases and 7 bases, in that order; junction bases with no gene match: 6. The CDR3 region is CASREQGAGGYTF. CDR3 sequence (DNA): TGTGCCAGCAGGGAACAGGGGGCGGGTGGCTACACCTTC.

V gene TRBV7-9 combines with J gene TRBJ1-2; D remains ambiguous. The ends were cut back, 6 bases at V and 4 bases at J, with 9 bases in the middle. Germline CDR1 is SEHNR and CDR2 is FQNEAQ (reference sequence). The CDR3 is 12 amino acids. This CDR3 is CASRKETYGYTF. The DNA for the CDR3 is TGTGCCAGCAGAAAGGAGACCTATGGCTACACCTTC.

The chain has TRBV4-1 and TRBJ1-3; D is undetermined. The CDR3 has 15 residues. Germline lookup yields CDR1 MGHRA and CDR2 YSYEKL. Trimming removed 1 base from V and 2 bases from J, with 9 bases in between. CDR3 region: CASSQADGTGNTIYF. The DNA of the CDR3 is TGCGCCAGCAGCCAAGCAGACGGAACTGGAAACACCATATATTTT.

This clonotype was seen more than once but under ten times. The J gene is TRBJ2-7, the V gene TRBV13; D uncertain. Per germline, CDR1 PRHDT and CDR2 FYEKMQ (reference sequence). Trimming stripped 4 bases from V and 2 bases from J, with 6 bases between. CDR3 length: 12 residues. As DNA, the CDR3 is TGTGCCAGCAGCTCCCTAACCTACGAGCAGTACTTC. Its translation is CASSSLTYEQYF.

This rearrangement joins TRBV9 to TRBJ1-5; D is ambiguous. V lost 0 bases to trimming and J lost 2 bases, with 9 bases between them. Per germline, CDR1 SGDLS and CDR2 YYNGEE. CDR3 length: 15 amino acids. CDR3 sequence (DNA): TGTGCCAGCAGCGTAGATGGTTCGGGCAATCAGCCCCAGCATTTT. Protein: CASSVDGSGNQPQHF. Drawing the rest from reference TRBV9 and TRBJ1-5, the complete variable domain is DSGVTQTPKHLITATGQRVTLRCSPRSGDLSVYWYQQSLDQGLQFLIQYYNGEERAKGNILERFSAQQFPDLHSELNLSSLELGDSALYFCASSVDGSGNQPQHFGDGTRLSIL.

The rearrangement joins TRBV3-1 to TRBJ2-5; D call uncertain. The CDR3 runs to 13 residues. Germline V gene data show CDR1 as LGHDT and CDR2 as YNNKEL (reference sequence). Trimming left V 4 bases short and J 4 bases short, with 10 bases between. CDR3 nucleotides: TGTGCCAGCAGCCCCCGTACAGCAGAGACCCAGTACTTC. This translates into CASSPRTAETQYF.

V is TRBV28 and J is TRBJ2-1, with 9 positions matching TRBD2. The junction had 11 bases not matched to a gene; V was cut back by 10 bases and J by 7 bases. Germline V gene lookup returns CDR1 MDHEN and CDR2 SYDVKM. This CDR3 has 14 residues. CDR3 DNA sequence: TGTGCCATCACACGGGGCGGGGGGGTTAATGAGCAGTTCTTC. Protein sequence: CAITRGGGVNEQFF.

The chain uses TRBV15 and TRBJ2-5; possibly TRBD2 for D (6 bases). V was trimmed by 0 bases and J by 5 bases, leaving 7 bases between them. Germline values: CDR1 LNHNV, CDR2 YYDKDF (reference sequence). This CDR3 spans 13 amino acids. CDR3 bases: TGTGCCACCAGCAGAGAGGGGAGGGAGACCCAGTACTTC. Its protein product is CATSREGRETQYF.

The J gene is TRBJ2-2, the V gene TRBV20-1; tentatively, D is TRBD2 (6 bases). Germline assignment: CDR1 DFQATT and CDR2 SNEGSKA (reference sequence). The CDR3 runs to 16 residues. V lost 6 bases to trimming and J lost 8 bases, with 25 bases between them. CDR3 in amino acids: CSAPSGGSWRDGELFF. As DNA, the CDR3 is TGCAGTGCGCCCTCCGGCGGGTCTTGGCGGGATGGGGAGCTGTTTTTT.

Only a few counts were recorded for this clonotype. The chain combines TRBV7-2 with TRBJ2-7; 7 nucleotides match TRBD2. V shed 2 bases, J shed 3 bases, and the junction held 4 bases outside the gene matches. CDR3 size: 14 residues. Germline V gene data show CDR1 as SGHTA and CDR2 as FQGNSA. The CDR3 nucleotides are TGTGCCAGCAGCTTAATGGCGGGGGACTACGAGCAGTACTTC. Residues: CASSLMAGDYEQYF.

The chain carries TRBV29-1 and TRBJ2-7, with 7 positions matching TRBD2. This CDR3 has 13 amino acids. Trimming at V came to 4 bases and at J to 6 bases, leaving 9 bases not matched to a gene. Germline CDR1 reads SQVTM; CDR2 reads ANQGSEA. This chain's CDR3 is CSVGGTMGGEQYF. CDR3 DNA: TGCAGCGTTGGGGGGACTATGGGCGGCGAGCAGTACTTC.

There are a few counts of this clonotype. V gene TRBV11-2 combines with J gene TRBJ2-2; 9 bases are shared with TRBD1. This CDR3 spans 14 amino acids. The V segment lost 11 bases and the J segment 5 bases; nucleotides outside the gene matches: 9. Germline V gene sequence: CDR1 SGHAT, CDR2 FQNNGV. As DNA, the CDR3 is TGTGCCTTACCGGGACAGGGCGGGACCGGGGAGCTGTTTTTT. This encodes CALPGQGGTGELFF.

This rearrangement joins TRBV9 to TRBJ1-2, with D tentatively TRBD1 (5 bases). The CDR3 has 13 amino acids. V lost 7 bases, J lost 13 bases, and 23 bases lay in between. Germline-derived CDR1 and CDR2 are SGDLS and YYNGEE. As DNA, the CDR3 is TGTGCCAGCGGGGGGAGGGGCATACTGCCTTCCACCTTC. Translating it yields CASGGRGILPSTF.

In its sample, this clonotype was seen a few times. The chain couples TRBV5-1 to TRBJ2-1; D may be TRBD2 (6 bases). The CDR3 covers 12 residues. Germline V CDR1 and CDR2: SGHRS, YFSETQ. The V end lost 5 bases, the J end lost 9 bases, and 12 bases lay between the germline ends. The CDR3 reads CASRPSAGEQFF. In DNA form, the CDR3 reads TGCGCCAGCAGACCTAGCGCCGGTGAGCAGTTCTTC.

Here the CDR3 reads CAWSVTSGYNEQFF. CDR3 DNA sequence: TGTGCCTGGAGTGTTACTAGCGGATACAATGAGCAGTTCTTC. V and J are TRBV30 and TRBJ2-1; 8 positions match TRBD2. With 0 bases clipped from V and 4 bases from J, the junction kept 2 bases outside the gene matches. The CDR3 contains 14 residues. Germline V gives CDR1 GTSNPN, CDR2 SVGIG (reference sequence).

The V and J genes are TRBV10-3 and TRBJ2-1, with 14 bases identical to TRBD2. Looked up from germline, CDR1 is ENHRY and CDR2 is SYGVKD. This CDR3 contains 19 residues. V lost 7 bases, J lost 2 bases, and 13 bases stayed unmatched. The CDR3 region is CAITRLAGGPRDAYNEQFF. The CDR3 DNA sequence: TGTGCCATCACTCGACTAGCGGGAGGGCCTCGAGATGCCTACAATGAGCAGTTCTTC.

V is TRBV2 and J is TRBJ2-5; TRBD2 aligns across 11 bases. Trimming at V came to 6 bases and at J to 3 bases, leaving 12 bases not matched to a gene. This CDR3 comprises 17 residues. Per the germline V gene, CDR1 is SNHLY and CDR2 is FYNNEI. CDR3 DNA sequence: TGTGCCAGCAGGGGGGCGACTAGCGGGAAGCCTGAAGAGACCCAGTACTTC. Amino acid sequence: CASRGATSGKPEETQYF. The full variable domain, its missing parts supplied by reference TRBV2 and TRBJ2-5, is EPEVTQTPSHQVTQMGQEVILRCVPISNHLYFYWYRQILGQKVEFLVSFYNNEISEKSEIFDDQFSVERPDGSNFTLKIRSTKLEDSAMYFCASRGATSGKPEETQYFGPGTRLLVL.

The chain uses TRBV20-1 and TRBJ2-3; 7 nucleotides line up with TRBD2. Germline V gene sequence: CDR1 DFQATT, CDR2 SNEGSKA (reference sequence). This CDR3 region has 15 residues. V was pared by 4 bases and J by 2 bases, with 9 bases of the junction left unmatched. CDR3 sequence reads: CSATLTSPSTDTQYF. The CDR3 DNA sequence: TGCAGTGCTACCCTGACTAGCCCATCCACAGATACGCAGTATTTT.

V gene TRBV29-1 combines with J gene TRBJ2-3; possibly TRBD1 for D (7 bases). This CDR3 has 13 amino acids. In germline, CDR1 is SQVTM, CDR2 ANQGSEA. Trimming left V 6 bases short and J 4 bases short, with 14 bases between. The CDR3 DNA sequence: TGCAGCGTGCACAGGGGCGGGGCAGATACGCAGTATTTT. As protein: CSVHRGGADTQYF.